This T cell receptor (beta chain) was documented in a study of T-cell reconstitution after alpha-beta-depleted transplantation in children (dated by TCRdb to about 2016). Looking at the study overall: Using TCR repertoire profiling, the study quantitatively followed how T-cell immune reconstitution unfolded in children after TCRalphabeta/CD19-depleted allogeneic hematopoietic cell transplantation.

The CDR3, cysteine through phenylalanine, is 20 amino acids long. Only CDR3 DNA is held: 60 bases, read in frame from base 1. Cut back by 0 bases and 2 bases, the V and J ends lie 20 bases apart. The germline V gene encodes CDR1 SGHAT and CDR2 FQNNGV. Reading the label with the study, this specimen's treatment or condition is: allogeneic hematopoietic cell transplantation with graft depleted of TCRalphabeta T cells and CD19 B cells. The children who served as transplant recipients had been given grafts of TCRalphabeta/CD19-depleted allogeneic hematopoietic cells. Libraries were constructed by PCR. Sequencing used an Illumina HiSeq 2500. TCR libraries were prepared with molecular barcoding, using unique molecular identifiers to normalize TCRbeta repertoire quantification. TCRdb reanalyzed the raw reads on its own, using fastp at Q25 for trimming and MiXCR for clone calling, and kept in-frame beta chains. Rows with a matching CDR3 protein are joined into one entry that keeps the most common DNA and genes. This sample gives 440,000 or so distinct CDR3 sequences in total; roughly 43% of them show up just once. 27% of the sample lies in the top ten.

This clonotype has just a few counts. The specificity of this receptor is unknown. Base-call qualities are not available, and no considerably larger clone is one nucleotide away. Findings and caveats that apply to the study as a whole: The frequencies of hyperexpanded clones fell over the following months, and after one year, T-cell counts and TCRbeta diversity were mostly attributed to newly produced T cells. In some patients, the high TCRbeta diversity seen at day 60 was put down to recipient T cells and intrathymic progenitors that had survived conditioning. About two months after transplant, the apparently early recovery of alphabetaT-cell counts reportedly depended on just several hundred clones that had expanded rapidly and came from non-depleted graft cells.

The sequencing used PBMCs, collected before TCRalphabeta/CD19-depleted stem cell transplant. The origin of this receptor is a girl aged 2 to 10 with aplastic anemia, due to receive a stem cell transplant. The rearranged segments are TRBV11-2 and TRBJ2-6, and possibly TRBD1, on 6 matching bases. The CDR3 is CASSLESQGPMFAGANVLTF. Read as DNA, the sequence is TGTGCCAGCAGCTTAGAGTCACAGGGTCCGATGTTCGCTGGGGCCAACGTCCTGACTTTC.